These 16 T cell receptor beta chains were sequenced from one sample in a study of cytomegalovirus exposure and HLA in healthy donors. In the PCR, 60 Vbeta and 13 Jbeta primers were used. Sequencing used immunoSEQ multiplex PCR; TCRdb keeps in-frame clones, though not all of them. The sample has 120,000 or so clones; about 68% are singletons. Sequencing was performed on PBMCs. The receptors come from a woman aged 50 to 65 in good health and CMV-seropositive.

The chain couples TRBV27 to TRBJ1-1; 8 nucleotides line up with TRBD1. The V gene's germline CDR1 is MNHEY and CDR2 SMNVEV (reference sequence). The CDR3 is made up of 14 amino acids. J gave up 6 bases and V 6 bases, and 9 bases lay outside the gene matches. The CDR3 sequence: CASSRTGTGSEAFF. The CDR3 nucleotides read TGTGCCAGCAGCCGTACCGGGACAGGTTCTGAAGCTTTCTTT.

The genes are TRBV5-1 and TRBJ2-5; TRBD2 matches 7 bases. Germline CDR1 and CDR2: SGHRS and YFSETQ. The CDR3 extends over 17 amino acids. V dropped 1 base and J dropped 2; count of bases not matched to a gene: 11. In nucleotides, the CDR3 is TGCGCCAGCAGCTTGAGCTCCTACGGCGGGGGACAAGAGACCCAGTACTTC. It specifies CASSLSSYGGGQETQYF.

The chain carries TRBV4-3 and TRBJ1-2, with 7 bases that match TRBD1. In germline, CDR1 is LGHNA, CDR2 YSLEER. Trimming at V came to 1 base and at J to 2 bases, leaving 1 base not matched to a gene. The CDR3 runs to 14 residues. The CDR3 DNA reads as TGCGCCAGCAGCCAAGTGGGACAGAACTATGGCTACACCTTC. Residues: CASSQVGQNYGYTF.

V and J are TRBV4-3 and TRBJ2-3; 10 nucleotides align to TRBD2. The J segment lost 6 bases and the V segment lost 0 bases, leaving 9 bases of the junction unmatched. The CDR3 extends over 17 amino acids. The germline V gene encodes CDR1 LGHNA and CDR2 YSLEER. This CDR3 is CASSQEGGAGGVDTQYF. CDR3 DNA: TGCGCCAGCAGCCAAGAAGGAGGAGCGGGAGGGGTGGATACGCAGTATTTT.

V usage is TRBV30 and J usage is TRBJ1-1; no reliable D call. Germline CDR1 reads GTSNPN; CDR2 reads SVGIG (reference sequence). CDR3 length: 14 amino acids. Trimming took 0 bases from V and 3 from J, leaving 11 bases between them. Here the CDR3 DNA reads TGTGCCTGGAGTGTAGGAGGGAGCTACACTGAAGCTTTCTTT. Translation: CAWSVGGSYTEAFF. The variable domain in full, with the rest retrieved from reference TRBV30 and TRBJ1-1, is SQTIHQWPATLVQPVGSPLSLECTVEGTSNPNLYWYRQAAGRGLQLLFYSVGIGQISSEVPQNLSASRPQDRQFILSSKKLLLSDSGFYLCAWSVGGSYTEAFFGQGTRLTVV.

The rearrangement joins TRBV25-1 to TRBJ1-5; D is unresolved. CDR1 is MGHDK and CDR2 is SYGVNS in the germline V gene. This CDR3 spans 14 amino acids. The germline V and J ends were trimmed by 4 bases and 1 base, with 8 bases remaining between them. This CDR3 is CASSATGSNQPQHF. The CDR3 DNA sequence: TGTGCCAGCAGTGCCACCGGGAGCAATCAGCCCCAGCATTTT.

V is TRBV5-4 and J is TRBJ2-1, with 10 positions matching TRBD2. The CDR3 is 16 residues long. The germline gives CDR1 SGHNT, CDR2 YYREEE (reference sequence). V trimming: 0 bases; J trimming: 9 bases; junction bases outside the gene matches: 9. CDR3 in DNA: TGTGCCAGCAGCTTGGGGCTAGCGGGAGCCGGAGGTGAGCAGTTCTTC. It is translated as CASSLGLAGAGGEQFF. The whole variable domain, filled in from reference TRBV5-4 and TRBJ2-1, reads ETGVTQSPTHLIKTRGQQVTLRCSSQSGHNTVSWYQQALGQGPQFIFQYYREEENGRGNFPPRFSGLQFPNYSSELNVNALELDDSALYLCASSLGLAGAGGEQFFGPGTRLTVL.

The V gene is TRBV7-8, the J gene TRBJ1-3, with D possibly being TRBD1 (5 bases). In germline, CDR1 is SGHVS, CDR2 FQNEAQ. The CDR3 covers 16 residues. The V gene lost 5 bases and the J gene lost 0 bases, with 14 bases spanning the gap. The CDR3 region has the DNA TGTGCCAGCAGCCCCCCGGGGGGGAGCTCTGGAAACACCATATATTTT. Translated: CASSPPGGSSGNTIYF.

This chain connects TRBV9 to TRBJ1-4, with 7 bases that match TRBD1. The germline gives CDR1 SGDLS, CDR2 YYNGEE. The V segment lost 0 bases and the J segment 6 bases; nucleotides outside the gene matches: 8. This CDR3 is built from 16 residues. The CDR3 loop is CASSVALRTGDEKLFF. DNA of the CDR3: TGTGCCAGCAGCGTAGCTTTGAGGACAGGAGATGAAAAACTGTTTTTT. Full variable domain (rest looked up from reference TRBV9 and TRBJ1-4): DSGVTQTPKHLITATGQRVTLRCSPRSGDLSVYWYQQSLDQGLQFLIQYYNGEERAKGNILERFSAQQFPDLHSELNLSSLELGDSALYFCASSVALRTGDEKLFFGSGTQLSVL.

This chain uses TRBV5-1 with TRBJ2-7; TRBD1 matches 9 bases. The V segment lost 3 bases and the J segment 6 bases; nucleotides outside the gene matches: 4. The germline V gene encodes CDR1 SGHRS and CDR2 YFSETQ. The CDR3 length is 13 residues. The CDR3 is CASSWEDRGEQYF. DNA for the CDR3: TGCGCCAGCAGCTGGGAGGACAGGGGCGAGCAGTACTTC.

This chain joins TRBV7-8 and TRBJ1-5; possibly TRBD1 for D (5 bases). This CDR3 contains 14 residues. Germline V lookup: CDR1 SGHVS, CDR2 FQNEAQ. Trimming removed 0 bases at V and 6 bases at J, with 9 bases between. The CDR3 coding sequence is TGTGCCAGCAGCTTAGCGGACAAGACTCAGCCCCAGCATTTT. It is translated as CASSLADKTQPQHF.

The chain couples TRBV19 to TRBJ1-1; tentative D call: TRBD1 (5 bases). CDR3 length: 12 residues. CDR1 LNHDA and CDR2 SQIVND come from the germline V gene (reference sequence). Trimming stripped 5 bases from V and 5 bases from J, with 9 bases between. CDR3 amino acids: CASSEGRTEAFF. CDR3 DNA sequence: TGTGCCAGTAGTGAGGGGAGGACTGAAGCTTTCTTT. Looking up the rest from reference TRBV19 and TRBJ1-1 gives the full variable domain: DGGITQSPKYLFRKEGQNVTLSCEQNLNHDAMYWYRQDPGQGLRLIYYSQIVNDFQKGDIAEGYSVSREKKESFPLTVTSAQKNPTAFYLCASSEGRTEAFFGQGTRLTVV.

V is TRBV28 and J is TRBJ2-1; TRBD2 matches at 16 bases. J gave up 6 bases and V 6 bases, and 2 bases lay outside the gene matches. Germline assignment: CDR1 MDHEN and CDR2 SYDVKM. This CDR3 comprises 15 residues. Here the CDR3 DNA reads TGTGCCAGCAGGGGACTAGCGGGAGGGCGCAATGAGCAGTTCTTC. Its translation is CASRGLAGGRNEQFF. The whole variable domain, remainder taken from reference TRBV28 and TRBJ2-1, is DVKVTQSSRYLVKRTGEKVFLECVQDMDHENMFWYRQDPGLGLRLIYFSYDVKMKEKGDIPEGYSVSREKKERFSLILESASTNQTSMYLCASRGLAGGRNEQFFGPGTRLTVL.

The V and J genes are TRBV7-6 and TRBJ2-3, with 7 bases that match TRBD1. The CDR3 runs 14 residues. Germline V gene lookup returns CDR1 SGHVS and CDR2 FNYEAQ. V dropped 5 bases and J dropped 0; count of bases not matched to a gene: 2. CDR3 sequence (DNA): TGTGCCAGCAGCAAGGACAGGAGCACAGATACGCAGTATTTT. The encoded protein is CASSKDRSTDTQYF.

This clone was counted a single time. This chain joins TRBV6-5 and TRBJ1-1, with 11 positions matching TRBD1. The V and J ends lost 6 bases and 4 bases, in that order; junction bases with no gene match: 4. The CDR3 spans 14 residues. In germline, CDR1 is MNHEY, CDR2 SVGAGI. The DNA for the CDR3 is TGTGCCAGCAGAGGACAGGGGGCCGTCACTGAAGCTTTCTTT. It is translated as CASRGQGAVTEAFF.

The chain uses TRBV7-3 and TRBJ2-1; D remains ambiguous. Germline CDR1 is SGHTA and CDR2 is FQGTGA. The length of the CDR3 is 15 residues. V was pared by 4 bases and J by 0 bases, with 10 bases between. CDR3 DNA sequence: TGTGCCAGCAGCTCCTCCCCCAGCTCCTACAATGAGCAGTTCTTC. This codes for CASSSSPSSYNEQFF.